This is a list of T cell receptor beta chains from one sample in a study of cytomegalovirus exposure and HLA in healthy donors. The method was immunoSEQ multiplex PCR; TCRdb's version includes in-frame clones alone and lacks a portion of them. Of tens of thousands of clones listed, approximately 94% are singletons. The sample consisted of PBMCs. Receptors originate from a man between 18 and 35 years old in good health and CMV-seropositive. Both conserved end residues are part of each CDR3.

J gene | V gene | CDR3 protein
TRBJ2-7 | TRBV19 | CASQSGRGENYEQYF
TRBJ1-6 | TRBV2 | CASTTTGVESPLHF
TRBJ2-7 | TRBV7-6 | CASGSQGTGGEQYF
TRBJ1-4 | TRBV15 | CATSRDTSTNEKLFF
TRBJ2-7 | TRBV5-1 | CASSLMTGVEQYF
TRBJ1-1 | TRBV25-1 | CASSARGPLEAFF
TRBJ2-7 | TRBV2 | CASRGTGNEQYF
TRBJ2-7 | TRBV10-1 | CASHTGTGGYEQYF
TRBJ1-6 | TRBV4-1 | CASSSGTANSPLHF
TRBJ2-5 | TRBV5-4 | CASSLVGRGGETQYF
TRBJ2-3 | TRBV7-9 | CASRSSGRADTQYF
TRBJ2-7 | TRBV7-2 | CASSQTSGEGGEQYF
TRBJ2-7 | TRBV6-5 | CASSYRTASGNEQYF
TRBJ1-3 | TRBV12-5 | CASGYRGNTIYF
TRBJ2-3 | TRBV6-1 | CASSDLAGASDTQYF
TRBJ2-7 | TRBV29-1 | CSVADRGQGEQYF
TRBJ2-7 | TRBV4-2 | CASSLTDSPAYEQYF
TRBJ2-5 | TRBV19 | CASSNDRAPRETQYF
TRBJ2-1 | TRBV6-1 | CASSERGGGPPLYGNEQFF
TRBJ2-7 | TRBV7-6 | CASSPNGQVLLYF
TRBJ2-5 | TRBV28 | CASSLAGAVGETQYF
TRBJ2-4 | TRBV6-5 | CASPTEWTGRNIQYF
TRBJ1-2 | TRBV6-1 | CASSAVYDRYYGYTF
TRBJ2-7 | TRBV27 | CASRDSYYEQYF
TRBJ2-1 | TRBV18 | CASSRTVGTQYNEQFF
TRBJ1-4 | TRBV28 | CASRYPTNEKLFF
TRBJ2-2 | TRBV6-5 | CASSYWGGLNTGELFF
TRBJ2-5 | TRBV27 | CASSFLGLAGEETQYF
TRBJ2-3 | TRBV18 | CASSPTPGQGTTQYF
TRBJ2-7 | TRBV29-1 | CSVASGDEQYF
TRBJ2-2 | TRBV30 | CAWSVIGRDTGELFF
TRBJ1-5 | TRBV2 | CASMRGSSNQPQHF
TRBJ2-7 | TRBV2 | CASTELRRGYYEQYF
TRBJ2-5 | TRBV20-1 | CSAQVGETQYF
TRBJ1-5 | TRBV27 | CASSLVAVNSNQPQHF
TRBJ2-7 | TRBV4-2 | CASSQEIQGSSYEQYF
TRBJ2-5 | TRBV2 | CAGGQGPGRETQYF
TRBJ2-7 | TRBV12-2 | CASRPTGWSSYEQYF
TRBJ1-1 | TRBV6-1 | CASNSGTGGTEAFF
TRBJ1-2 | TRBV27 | CASSSYRDRVVYGYTF
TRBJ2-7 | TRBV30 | CAWSEQGRYYEQYF
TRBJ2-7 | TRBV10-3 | CAISEKGAGSGEQYF